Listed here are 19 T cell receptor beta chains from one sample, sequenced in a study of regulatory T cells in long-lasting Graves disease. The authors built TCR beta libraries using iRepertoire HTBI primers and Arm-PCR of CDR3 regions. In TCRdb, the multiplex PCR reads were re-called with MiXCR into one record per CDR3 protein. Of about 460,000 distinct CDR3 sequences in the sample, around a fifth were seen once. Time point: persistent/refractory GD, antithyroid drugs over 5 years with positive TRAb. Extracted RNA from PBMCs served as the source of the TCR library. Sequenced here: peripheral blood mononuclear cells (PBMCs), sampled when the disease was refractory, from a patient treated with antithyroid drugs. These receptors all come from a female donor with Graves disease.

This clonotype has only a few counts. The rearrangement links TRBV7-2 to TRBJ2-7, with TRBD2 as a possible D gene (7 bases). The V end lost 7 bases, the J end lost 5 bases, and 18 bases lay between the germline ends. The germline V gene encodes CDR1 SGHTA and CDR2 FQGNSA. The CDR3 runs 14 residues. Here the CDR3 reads CASTTLRGADEQYF. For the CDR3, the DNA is TGTGCCAGCACCACCCTCCGGGGGGCTGACGAGCAGTACTTC.

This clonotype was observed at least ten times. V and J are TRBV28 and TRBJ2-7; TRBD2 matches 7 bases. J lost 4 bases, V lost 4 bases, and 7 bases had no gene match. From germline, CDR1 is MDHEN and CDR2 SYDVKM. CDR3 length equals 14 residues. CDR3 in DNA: TGTGCCAGCAGTTCGCGGGACGGGGGGTACGAGCAGTACTTC. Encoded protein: CASSSRDGGYEQYF.

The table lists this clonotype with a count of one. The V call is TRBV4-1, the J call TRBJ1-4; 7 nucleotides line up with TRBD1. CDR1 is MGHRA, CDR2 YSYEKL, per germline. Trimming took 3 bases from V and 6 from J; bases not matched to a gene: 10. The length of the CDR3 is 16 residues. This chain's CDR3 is CASSHPTDRLYEKLFF. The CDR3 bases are TGCGCCAGCAGCCATCCGACGGACAGGCTTTATGAAAAACTGTTTTTT.

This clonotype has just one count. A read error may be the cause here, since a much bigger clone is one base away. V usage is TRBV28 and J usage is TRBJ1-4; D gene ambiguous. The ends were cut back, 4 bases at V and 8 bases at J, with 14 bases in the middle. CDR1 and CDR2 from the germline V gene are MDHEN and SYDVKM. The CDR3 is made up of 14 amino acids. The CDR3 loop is CASSSIGVGEKLFF. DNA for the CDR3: TGTGCCAGCAGTTCGATAGGAGTTGGAGAAAAACTGTTTTTT.

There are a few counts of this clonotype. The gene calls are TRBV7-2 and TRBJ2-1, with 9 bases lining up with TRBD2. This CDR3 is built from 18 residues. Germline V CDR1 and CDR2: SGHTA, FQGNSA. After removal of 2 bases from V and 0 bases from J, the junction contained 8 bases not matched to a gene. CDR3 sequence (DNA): TGTGCCAGCAGCTTATCAGCGGGAGGTCTGAGCTCCTACAATGAGCAGTTCTTC. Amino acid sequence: CASSLSAGGLSSYNEQFF.

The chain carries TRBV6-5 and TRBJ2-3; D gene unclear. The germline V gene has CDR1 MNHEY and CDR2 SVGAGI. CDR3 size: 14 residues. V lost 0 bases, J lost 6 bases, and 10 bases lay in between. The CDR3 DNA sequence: TGTGCCAGCAGTTACTCGAAGGAGTGGGATACGCAGTATTTT. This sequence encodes CASSYSKEWDTQYF.

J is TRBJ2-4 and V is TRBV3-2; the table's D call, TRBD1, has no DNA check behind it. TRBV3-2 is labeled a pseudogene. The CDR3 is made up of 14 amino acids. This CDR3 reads CASSQPGAGDIQYF. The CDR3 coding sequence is TGTGCCAGCAGCCAGCCCGGGGCCGGGGACATTCAGTACTTC.

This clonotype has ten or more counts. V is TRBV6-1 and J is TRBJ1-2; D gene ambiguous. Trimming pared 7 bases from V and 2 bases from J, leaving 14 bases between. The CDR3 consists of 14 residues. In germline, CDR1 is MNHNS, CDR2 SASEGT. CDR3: CASTPVTGNYGYTF. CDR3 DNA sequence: TGTGCCAGCACACCGGTGACGGGAAACTATGGCTACACCTTC.

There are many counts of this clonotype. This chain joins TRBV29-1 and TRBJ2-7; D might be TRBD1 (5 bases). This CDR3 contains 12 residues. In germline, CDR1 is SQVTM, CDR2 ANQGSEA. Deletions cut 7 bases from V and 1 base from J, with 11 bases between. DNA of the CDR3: TGCAGCGCGAAGGGGAATTCCTACGAGCAGTACTTC. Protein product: CSAKGNSYEQYF.

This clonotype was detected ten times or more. CDR3 nucleotide sequence: TGCAGCGTTCTCACCGGGACCGGATCCTACGAGCAGTACTTC. Protein sequence: CSVLTGTGSYEQYF. The V and J genes are TRBV29-1 and TRBJ2-7; TRBD1 or TRBD2 may be the D gene (5 bases each). V was cut by 5 bases and J by 1 base, with 15 bases left in between. CDR3 length: 14 amino acids. CDR1 SQVTM and CDR2 ANQGSEA come from the germline V gene.

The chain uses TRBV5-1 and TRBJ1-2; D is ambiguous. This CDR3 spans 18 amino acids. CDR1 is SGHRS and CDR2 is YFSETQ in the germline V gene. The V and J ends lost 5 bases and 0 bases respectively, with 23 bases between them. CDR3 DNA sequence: TGCGCCAGCAGTCCGAGGAGCGGAAGCATGTCTTCTAACTATGGCTACACCTTC. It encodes CASSPRSGSMSSNYGYTF.

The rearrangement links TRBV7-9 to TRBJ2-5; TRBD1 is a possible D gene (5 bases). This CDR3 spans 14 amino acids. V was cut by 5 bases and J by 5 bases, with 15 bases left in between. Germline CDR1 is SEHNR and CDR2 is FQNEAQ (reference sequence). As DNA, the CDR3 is TGTGCCAGCAGCCTCCAGACACAGGAGGAGACCCAGTACTTC. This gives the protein CASSLQTQEETQYF. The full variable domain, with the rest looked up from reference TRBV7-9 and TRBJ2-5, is DTGVSQNPRHKITKRGQNVTFRCDPISEHNRLYWYRQTLGQGPEFLTYFQNEAQLEKSRLLSDRFSAERPKGSFSTLEIQRTEQGDSAMYLCASSLQTQEETQYFGPGTRLLVL.

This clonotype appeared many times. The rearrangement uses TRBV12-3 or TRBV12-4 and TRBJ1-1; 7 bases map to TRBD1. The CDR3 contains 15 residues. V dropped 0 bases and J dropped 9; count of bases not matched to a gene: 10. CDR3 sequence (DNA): TGTGCCAGCAGTTTAGCAGGGGGCGAAGCCGGGAAAGCTTTCTTT. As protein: CASSLAGGEAGKAFF.

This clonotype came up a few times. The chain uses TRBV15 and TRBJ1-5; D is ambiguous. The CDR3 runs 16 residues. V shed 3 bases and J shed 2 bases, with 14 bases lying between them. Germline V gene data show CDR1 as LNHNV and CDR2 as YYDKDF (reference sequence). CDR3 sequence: CATSRPIPSGNQPQHF. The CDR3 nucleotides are TGTGCCACCAGCAGGCCGATCCCGAGTGGCAATCAGCCCCAGCATTTT.

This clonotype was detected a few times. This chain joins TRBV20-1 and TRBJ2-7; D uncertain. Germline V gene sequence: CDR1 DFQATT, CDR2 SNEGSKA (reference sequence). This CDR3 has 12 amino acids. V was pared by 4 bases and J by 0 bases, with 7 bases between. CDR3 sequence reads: CSATLSSYEQYF. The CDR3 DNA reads TGCAGTGCTACCCTTTCCTCCTACGAGCAGTACTTC.

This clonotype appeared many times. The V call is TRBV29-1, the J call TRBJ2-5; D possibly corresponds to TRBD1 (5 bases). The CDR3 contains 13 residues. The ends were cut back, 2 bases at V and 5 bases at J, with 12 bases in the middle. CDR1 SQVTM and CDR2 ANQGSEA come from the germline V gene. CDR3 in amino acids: CSVEIGAGETQYF. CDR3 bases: TGCAGCGTTGAAATTGGGGCTGGGGAGACCCAGTACTTC.

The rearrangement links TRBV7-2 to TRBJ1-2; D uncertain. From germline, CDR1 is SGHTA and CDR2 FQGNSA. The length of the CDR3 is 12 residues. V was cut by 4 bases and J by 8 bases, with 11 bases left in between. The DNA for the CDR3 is TGTGCCAGCAGCTCAACCCTTACGGGCTACACCTTC. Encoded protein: CASSSTLTGYTF.

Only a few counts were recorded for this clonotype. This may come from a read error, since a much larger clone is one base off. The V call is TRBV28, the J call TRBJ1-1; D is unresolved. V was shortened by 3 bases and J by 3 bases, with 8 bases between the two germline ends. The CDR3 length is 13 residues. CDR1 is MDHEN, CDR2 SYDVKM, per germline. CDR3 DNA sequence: TGTGCCAGCAGTTTTGTTAGGGACACTGAAGCTTTCTTT. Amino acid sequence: CASSFVRDTEAFF.

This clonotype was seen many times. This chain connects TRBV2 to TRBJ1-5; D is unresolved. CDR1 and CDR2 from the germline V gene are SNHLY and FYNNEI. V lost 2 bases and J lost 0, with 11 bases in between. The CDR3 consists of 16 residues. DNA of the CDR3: TGTGCCAGCAGTGAATGGACCCCTTATAGCAATCAGCCCCAGCATTTT. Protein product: CASSEWTPYSNQPQHF.